This record covers a single TCR beta chain. During the collection period, no donor immune events like infections were recorded. The data were obtained in a study of identifying expanded T cells in peripheral blood. Germline V gene lookup returns CDR1 SGHAT and CDR2 FQNNGV. Deletions cut 1 base from V and 0 bases from J, with 5 bases between. The CDR3 loop spans 14 amino acids. Assay used: immunoSEQ multiplex PCR; TCRdb lists only in-frame clones, some missing. The sample includes about 130,000 clones, 75% to 90% seen only once; the top ten take roughly 8%. This TCR derives from a person aged 18 to 69 in good health. Sample: blood. This chain joins TRBV11-2 and TRBJ2-3; perhaps TRBD2 as D (5 bases). The CDR3 here is CASSLGGSTDTQYF. The CDR3, as DNA: TGTGCCAGCAGCTTAGGAGGGAGCACAGATACGCAGTATTTT.